This entry is about one TCR beta chain. Its antigen is not yet known. No much larger clone exists at a distance of one base, and base qualities are not known. The record originates from a study of blood T cells in healthy people across ages (dated by TCRdb to the mid-2010s). Study-wide context: In model experiments, template switching captured roughly one uniquely barcoded TCR beta cDNA molecule for every two T cells. Age-related changes in TCR beta repertoire diversity were measured in the study by deep sequencing normalized with unique cDNA molecular identifiers. Four age groups were formed from the donors: young (average about 16 years), middle-aged (around 40), aged (over 55) and long-lived (less than 85). To avoid experimental bias, donors of different ages were randomly spread across the sequencing lanes. For two donors (one aged 18 to 30 and one aged 80 or older), the study analyzed two additional independent replicas of 1 million unique cDNA reads from the same blood draw.

Libraries came from 5' RACE. These reads were obtained on an Illumina HiSeq 2500. A second PCR of roughly 7 to 11 cycles was performed with a sample-barcoded 5' primer and a J-beta primer mix. A unique molecular identifier was introduced onto each TCR beta cDNA molecule by a template-switch 5' adaptor carrying 12 random nucleotides. Each sample yielded at least 2.5 million CDR3-containing paired-end reads. First-strand cDNA synthesis was performed from all RNA using the Mint cDNA synthesis kit, with priming by a TRBC-specific oligonucleotide. After uracil-DNA glycosylase treatment, a first 18-cycle PCR used universal primers M1SS and BC2_uni_R on all cDNA. In the source study's methods: For normalization, 1 million high-quality reads, each with a distinct molecular identifier, were randomly selected from each sample. Instead of being binned into consensus sequences, reads that shared molecular identifiers were thrown out. MiTCR, set to a Q25 quality threshold and the strictest error-elimination algorithm, was used for CDR3 identification, clonotype clustering and error correction. A nonparametric unseen species model with Euler transformation was used to estimate a lower bound on total TCR beta diversity. TCRdb handled the public reads itself, with Q25 trimming in fastp and clone calling in MiXCR, and kept productive beta chains. Each record represents a unique CDR3 protein, reported with the most common genes and DNA among its rows. V and J calls and clone size were set by TCRdb, not the authors. This sample comprises about 1 million distinct CDR3 sequences, 45% of them detected only once. The ten largest clonotypes hold 18% of the sample.

Trimming takes 5 bases from V and 11 bases from J, and the germline ends sit 14 bases apart. Including cysteine and phenylalanine, the CDR3 has 12 amino acids. Of the read, only the CDR3 DNA is kept; its 36 bases are in frame from base 1. The donors were around 39 Caucasian individuals from Russia, aged 6 to 90 years, who were systemically healthy. Each donor gave ten milliliters of peripheral blood, collected into EDTA-treated Vacutainer tubes. Ficoll-Paque density-gradient centrifugation was used to isolate PBMCs, with at least 6.5 million per sample. Trizol reagent was used to extract total RNA from the PBMCs, yielding at least 6 micrograms per sample. Naive CD45RAhigh/CD27high T cell percentages were measured by flow cytometry on a PBMC aliquot from every donor. What the work shows at the level of the full study, not this receptor alone: The CMV infection status of donors was not known, potentially confounding age-related changes in expanded clonotypes. Compared with the aged group, more naive CD4+ T cells, fewer expanded clones and increased TCR diversity were shown by the long-lived group, suggesting age selection. Conclusive comparison of naive and antigen-experienced compartments was prevented by the profiling of bulk unsorted PBMCs. As age increased, observed TCR beta diversity per million T cells dropped in a roughly linear way, and a significant reduction was already evident by age about 36. A strong correlation was found between observed TCR beta diversity and the percentage of naive T cells measured by flow cytometry. Estimates of total diversity from one million sequenced T cells were regarded as lower bounds and underestimates.

This receptor was identified in a woman aged 60 to 75 in good health. The rearrangement joined TRBV12-3 or TRBV12-4 to TRBJ2-3; the D gene assignment is ambiguous. Sequencing was done on a sample of blood. The sequenced DNA: TGTGCCAGCAGTCTCCGAGCGCATGGGCAGTATTTT. This encodes CASSLRAHGQYF.